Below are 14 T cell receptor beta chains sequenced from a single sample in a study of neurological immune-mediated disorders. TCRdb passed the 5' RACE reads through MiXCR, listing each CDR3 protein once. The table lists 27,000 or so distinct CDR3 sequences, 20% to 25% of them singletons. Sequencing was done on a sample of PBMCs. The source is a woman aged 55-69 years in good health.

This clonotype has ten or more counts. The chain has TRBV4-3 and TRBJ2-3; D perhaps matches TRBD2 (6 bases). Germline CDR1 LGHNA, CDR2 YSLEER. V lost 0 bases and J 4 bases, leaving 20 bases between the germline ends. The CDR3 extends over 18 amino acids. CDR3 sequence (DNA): TGCGCCAGCAGCCAAGATCTAAGGAGGGGCCGACCCCCAGATACGCAGTATTTT. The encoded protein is CASSQDLRRGRPPDTQYF.

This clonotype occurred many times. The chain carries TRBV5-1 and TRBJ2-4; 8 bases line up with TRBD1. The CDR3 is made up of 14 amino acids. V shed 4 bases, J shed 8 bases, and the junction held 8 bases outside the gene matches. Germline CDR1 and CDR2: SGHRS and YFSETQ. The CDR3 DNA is TGCGCCAGCAGCGCCGGACAGGGTGCGGACATTCAGTACTTC. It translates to CASSAGQGADIQYF.

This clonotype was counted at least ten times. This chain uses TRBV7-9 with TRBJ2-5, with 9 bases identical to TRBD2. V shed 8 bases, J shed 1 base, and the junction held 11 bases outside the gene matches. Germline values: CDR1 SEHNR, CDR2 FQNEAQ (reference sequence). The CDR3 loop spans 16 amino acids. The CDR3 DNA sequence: TGTGCCAGCCGCCTAGGAGTAGCGGGAGCCCAAGAGACCCAGTACTTC. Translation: CASRLGVAGAQETQYF.

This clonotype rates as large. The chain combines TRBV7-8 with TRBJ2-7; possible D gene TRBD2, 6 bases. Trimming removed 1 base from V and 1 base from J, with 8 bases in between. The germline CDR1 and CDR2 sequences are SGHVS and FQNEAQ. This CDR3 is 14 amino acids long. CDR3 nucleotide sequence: TGTGCCAGCAGCTTAGGGGGGGTTTCCTACGAGCAGTACTTC. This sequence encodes CASSLGGVSYEQYF.

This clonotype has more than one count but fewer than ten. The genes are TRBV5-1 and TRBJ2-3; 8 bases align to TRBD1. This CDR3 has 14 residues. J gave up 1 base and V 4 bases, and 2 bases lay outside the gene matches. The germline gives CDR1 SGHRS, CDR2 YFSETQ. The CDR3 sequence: CASSTGQGTDTQYF. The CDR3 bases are TGCGCCAGCAGCACGGGACAGGGCACAGATACGCAGTATTTT.

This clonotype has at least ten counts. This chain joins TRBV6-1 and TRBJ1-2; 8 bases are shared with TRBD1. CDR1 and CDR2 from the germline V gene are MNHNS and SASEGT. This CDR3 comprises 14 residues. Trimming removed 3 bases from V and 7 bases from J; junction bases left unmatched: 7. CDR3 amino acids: CASSETGEYGGYTF. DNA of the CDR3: TGTGCCAGCAGTGAGACAGGGGAATACGGTGGCTACACCTTC.

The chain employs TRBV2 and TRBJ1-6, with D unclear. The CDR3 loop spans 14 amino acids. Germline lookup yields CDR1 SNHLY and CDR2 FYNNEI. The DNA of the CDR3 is TGTGTAAGCAGTGAAGGTCCAGACGATACACCCCTCCACTTT. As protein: CVSSEGPDDTPLHF.

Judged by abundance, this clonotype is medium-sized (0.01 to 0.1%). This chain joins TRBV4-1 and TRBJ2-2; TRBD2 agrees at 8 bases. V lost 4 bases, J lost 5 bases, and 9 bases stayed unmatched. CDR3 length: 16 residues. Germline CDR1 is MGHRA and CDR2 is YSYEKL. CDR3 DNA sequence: TGCGCCAGCAGCCGTTTGCGGGGGGCCCCTACCGGGGAGCTGTTTTTT. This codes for CASSRLRGAPTGELFF.

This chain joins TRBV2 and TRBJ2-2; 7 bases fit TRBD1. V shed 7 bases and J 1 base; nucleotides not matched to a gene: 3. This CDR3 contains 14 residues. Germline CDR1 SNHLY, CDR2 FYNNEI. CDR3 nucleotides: TGTGCCAGCACCCGACAGGGGAACACCGGGGAGCTGTTTTTT. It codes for CASTRQGNTGELFF.

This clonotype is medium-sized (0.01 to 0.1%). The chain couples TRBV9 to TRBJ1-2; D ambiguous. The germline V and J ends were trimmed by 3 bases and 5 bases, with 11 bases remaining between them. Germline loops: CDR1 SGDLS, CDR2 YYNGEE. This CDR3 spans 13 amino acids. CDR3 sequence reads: CASSEGGGYGYTF. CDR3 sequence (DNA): TGTGCCAGCAGCGAGGGCGGCGGGTATGGCTACACCTTC.

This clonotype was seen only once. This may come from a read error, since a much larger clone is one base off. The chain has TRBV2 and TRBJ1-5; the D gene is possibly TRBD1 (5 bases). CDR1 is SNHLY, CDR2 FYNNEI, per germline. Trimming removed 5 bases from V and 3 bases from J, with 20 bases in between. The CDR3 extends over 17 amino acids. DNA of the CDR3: TGTGCCAGCAGTTTACGGACATGGTGGGGTAACAATCAGCCCCAGCATTTT. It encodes CASSLRTWWGNNQPQHF.

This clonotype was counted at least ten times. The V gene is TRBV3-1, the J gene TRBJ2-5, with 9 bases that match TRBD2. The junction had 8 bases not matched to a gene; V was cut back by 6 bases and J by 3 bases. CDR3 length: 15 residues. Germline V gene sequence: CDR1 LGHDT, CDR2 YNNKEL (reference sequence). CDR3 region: CASSPPGLAEETQYF. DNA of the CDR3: TGTGCCAGCAGTCCCCCGGGACTAGCAGAAGAGACCCAGTACTTC.

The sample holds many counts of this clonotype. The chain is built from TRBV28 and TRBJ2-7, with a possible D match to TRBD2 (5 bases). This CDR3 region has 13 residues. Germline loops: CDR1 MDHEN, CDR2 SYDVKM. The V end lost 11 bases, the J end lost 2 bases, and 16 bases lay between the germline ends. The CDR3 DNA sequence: TGTGCCGGCCGGGCCCCGGGAACCTACGAGCAGTACTTC. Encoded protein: CAGRAPGTYEQYF.

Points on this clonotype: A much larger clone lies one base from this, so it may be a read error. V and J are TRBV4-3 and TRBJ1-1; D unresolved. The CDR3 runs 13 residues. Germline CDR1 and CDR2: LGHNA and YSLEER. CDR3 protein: CASNQDRTIKAFF. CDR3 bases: TGCGCCAGCAACCAAGATCGCACCATTAAGGCTTTCTTT.